This record covers a single T cell receptor (beta chain). The CDR3 runs 18 residues. The V end was cut by 0 bases, the J end by 0 bases, with 16 bases between. Germline CDR1 reads SGDLS; CDR2 reads YYNGEE. The data are from a study of CD8 T cells in Susac syndrome. Sequencing of TCR beta, carried out with a high-throughput approach, was applied to CD8+ and CD4+ T cells from the blood. Recently defined diagnostic criteria for definite or probable disease were fulfilled by Susac syndrome patients. FACS was used to enrich TEMRA cells, whereas the CD8+ and CD4+ T cells were obtained by negative isolation. Reverse transcription of roughly 0.45 to 1 ug RNA was carried out with random hexamers. Multiplex PCR with immunoSEQ amplified the TCR beta CDR3 across 54 Vbeta and 13 Jbeta. TCRdb re-called the immunoSEQ multiplex PCR reads with MiXCR, one entry per CDR3 protein. The sample lists about 150,000 distinct CDR3 sequences, just under 95% occurring once.

This clonotype was obtained from a human donor with Susac syndrome. Specimen: CD8+ T cells from PBMCs. The rearrangement uses TRBV9 and TRBJ2-1; no clear D gene. The CDR3 here is CASSVVPSPVVSYNEQFF. Written as DNA, the CDR3 is TGTGCCAGCAGCGTAGTCCCCTCCCCGGTGGTCTCCTACAATGAGCAGTTCTTC.